This TCR beta chain derives from a study of T cell changes during pregnancy in multiple sclerosis. With 3 bases clipped from V and 4 bases from J, the junction kept 8 bases outside the gene matches. The CDR3 loop spans 16 amino acids. Germline V gene sequence: CDR1 SGDLS, CDR2 YYNGEE. Measured with immunoSEQ multiplex PCR; TCRdb has only the in-frame clones, and not every one. The sample shows about 46,000 clones, about 94% of them seen only once. The J gene is TRBJ2-3, the V gene TRBV9; 10 nucleotides agree with TRBD2. The receptor was derived from a female donor with multiple sclerosis, enrolled in a pregnancy study. Specimen: CD8+ T cells from peripheral blood mononuclear cells, collected in the first trimester of pregnancy. The chain's CDR3 is CASSGLAGQSSDTQYF. The CDR3 nucleotides read TGTGCCAGCAGCGGACTAGCGGGCCAAAGTTCAGATACGCAGTATTTT.